The 20 T cell receptor beta chains below all came from one sample that was sequenced in a study of cytotoxic CD8 clonotypes in ibrutinib-treated CLL. Sequencing used immunoSEQ multiplex PCR; TCRdb keeps in-frame clones, though not all of them. The data show 30,000 to 40,000 clones, nearly 50% seen once. The sequences come from PBMCs, collected before ibrutinib treatment. The receptors here all came from a human donor with chronic lymphocytic leukemia.

The table lists this clone with a count of one. This rearrangement joins TRBV5-1 to TRBJ2-3; 9 nucleotides align to TRBD1. V lost 3 bases to trimming and J lost 1 base; unmatched junction nucleotides: 6. The CDR3 is 16 residues long. Germline V gene data show CDR1 as SGHRS and CDR2 as YFSETQ. CDR3 protein: CASSSPQGAGTDTQYF. The CDR3 DNA is TGCGCCAGCAGCTCGCCACAGGGGGCGGGCACAGATACGCAGTATTTT.

The V and J genes are TRBV19 and TRBJ2-1; a possible D gene is TRBD1 (6 bases). V gave up 2 bases and J gave up 0 bases, with 11 bases separating them. Germline V gives CDR1 LNHDA, CDR2 SQIVND (reference sequence). The CDR3 is made up of 16 amino acids. As DNA, the CDR3 is TGTGCCAGTAGTATAACAGGGCCGGGCTCCTACAATGAGCAGTTCTTC. This codes for CASSITGPGSYNEQFF.

The V and J genes are TRBV25-1 and TRBJ1-6, with TRBD1 matching 7 bases. V dropped 4 bases and J dropped 9; count of bases not matched to a gene: 9. The germline V gene encodes CDR1 MGHDK and CDR2 SYGVNS. The CDR3 length is 15 residues. CDR3 DNA: TGTGCCAGCAGTGGTAGACAGGGACGGTTTTCACCCCTCCACTTT. This translates into CASSGRQGRFSPLHF. Combining the CDR3 with reference TRBV25-1 and TRBJ1-6 gives the whole variable domain EADIYQTPRYLVIGTGKKITLECSQTMGHDKMYWYQQDPGMELHLIHYSYGVNSTEKGDLSSESTVSRIRTEHFPLTLESARPSHTSQYLCASSGRQGRFSPLHFGNGTRLTVT.

The chain uses TRBV5-4 and TRBJ1-2, with D perhaps matching TRBD1 (6 bases). There are 17 residues in the CDR3. V lost 1 base to trimming and J lost 1 base, with 17 bases between them. The germline CDR1 and CDR2 sequences are SGHNT and YYREEE (reference sequence). In DNA, the CDR3 is TGTGCCAGCAGCTTGCCAGGGGCAGTAAGGGGTAACTATGGCTACACCTTC. Protein product: CASSLPGAVRGNYGYTF. The variable domain in full, with the rest retrieved from reference TRBV5-4 and TRBJ1-2, is ETGVTQSPTHLIKTRGQQVTLRCSSQSGHNTVSWYQQALGQGPQFIFQYYREEENGRGNFPPRFSGLQFPNYSSELNVNALELDDSALYLCASSLPGAVRGNYGYTFGSGTRLTVV.

This rearrangement joins TRBV7-8 to TRBJ2-7, with D possibly matching TRBD2 (6 bases). The length of the CDR3 is 15 residues. Germline CDR1 reads SGHVS; CDR2 reads FQNEAQ. Trimming took off 4 bases at V and 1 base at J, with 14 bases between the two ends. CDR3 protein: CASSYTRDSSYEQYF. CDR3 bases: TGTGCCAGCAGCTACACCCGGGACTCTTCCTACGAGCAGTACTTC.

This chain links TRBV6-5 with TRBJ1-1; D is perhaps TRBD1 (6 bases). Looked up from germline, CDR1 is MNHEY and CDR2 is SVGAGI. Trimming cost V 0 bases and J 10 bases, with 15 bases left between them. The CDR3 runs 14 residues. Here the CDR3 reads CASSYSGDTPLAFF. Written as DNA, the CDR3 is TGTGCCAGCAGTTACTCTGGGGACACCCCTCTAGCTTTCTTT.

DNA of the CDR3: TGTGCCAGCAGTTACTCCGACAGTAACTATGGCTACACCTTC. This codes for CASSYSDSNYGYTF. The chain combines TRBV6-5 with TRBJ1-2, with D tentatively TRBD1 (5 bases). The CDR3 extends over 14 amino acids. Trimming removed 0 bases from V and 1 base from J, with 6 bases in between. Germline V gives CDR1 MNHEY, CDR2 SVGAGI.

This clone was picked up one time. The chain links TRBV4-2 to TRBJ1-1; tentatively, D is TRBD1 (6 bases). Between the trimmed V and J ends, which lost 0 bases and 0 bases, there was a span of 8 bases. Per the germline V gene, CDR1 is LGHNA and CDR2 is YNFKEQ. This CDR3 has 15 amino acids. The CDR3 here is CASSQEGGLNTEAFF. The CDR3 DNA reads TGTGCCAGCAGCCAAGAAGGGGGTCTGAACACTGAAGCTTTCTTT.

This clone was detected a few times. The conserved phenylalanine or tryptophan normally closing the CDR3 is absent here, so this likely arose from a read error. No DNA is shown, since the ends of the CDR3 on it are uncertain; the CDR3 is the one TCRdb lists. This chain joins TRBV11-2 and TRBJ1-3. Ends included, the CDR3 has 12 residues. Germline V gene sequence: CDR1 SGHAT, CDR2 FQNNGV. CDR3 protein: CASSPGLVPLVL.

This clone has just a few counts. CDR3 sequence (DNA): TGCGCCAGCAGCCCCGACAGGATATACGAGCAGTACTTC. Amino acid sequence: CASSPDRIYEQYF. V and J are TRBV10-2 and TRBJ2-7, with D possibly TRBD1 on 6 matching bases. Trimming removed 6 bases from V and 4 bases from J, with 13 bases in between. This CDR3 region has 13 residues. Germline values: CDR1 WSHSY, CDR2 SAAADI.

This chain connects TRBV28 to TRBJ2-7, with 9 positions matching TRBD2. The CDR3 contains 15 residues. The V segment lost 7 bases and the J segment 0 bases; nucleotides outside the gene matches: 7. CDR1 and CDR2 (germline): MDHEN, SYDVKM. The chain's CDR3 is CASTMASGASYEQYF. Written as DNA, the CDR3 is TGTGCCAGCACCATGGCTAGCGGGGCCTCCTACGAGCAGTACTTC.

The chain carries TRBV5-4 and TRBJ2-7, with TRBD2 as a possible D gene (6 bases). The CDR3 runs to 14 residues. Germline assignment: CDR1 SGHNT and CDR2 YYREEE (reference sequence). The V end lost 4 bases, the J end lost 2 bases, and 13 bases lay between the germline ends. CDR3 amino acids: CASSPIGTPYEQYF. The CDR3, as DNA: TGTGCCAGCAGCCCCATCGGGACTCCCTACGAGCAGTACTTC.

V gene TRBV15 combines with J gene TRBJ2-7; weak D call: TRBD1 (6 bases). The CDR3 length is 14 residues. Germline CDR1 is LNHNV and CDR2 is YYDKDF (reference sequence). V was pared by 1 base and J by 3 bases, with 10 bases between. The CDR3 DNA is TGTGCCACCAGCAGAGGGGACATCAACTACGAGCAGTACTTC. Encoded protein: CATSRGDINYEQYF.

V gene TRBV7-6 combines with J gene TRBJ1-5; perhaps TRBD1 as D (6 bases). Trimming left V 1 base short and J 7 bases short, with 14 bases between. The CDR3 spans 15 residues. The germline V gene encodes CDR1 SGHVS and CDR2 FNYEAQ. CDR3 DNA sequence: TGTGCCAGCAGCTTAGGGGAACAGGGAGGCCAGCCCCAGCATTTT. Its translation is CASSLGEQGGQPQHF.

V is TRBV18 and J is TRBJ1-2; 9 nucleotides match TRBD1. The CDR3 runs 18 residues. Germline CDR1 is KGHSH and CDR2 is LQKENI. The trim removed 2 bases at V and 8 bases at J, leaving 18 bases unmatched. This chain's CDR3 is CASSPVGDRDVSREGYTF. Written as DNA, the CDR3 is TGTGCCAGCTCACCAGTGGGGGACAGGGATGTCTCGAGGGAAGGCTACACCTTC.

This clone was seen once. J is TRBJ2-1 and V is TRBV11-3, with 9 bases aligning to TRBD2. J lost 6 bases, V lost 1 base, and 1 base had no gene match. The CDR3 length is 14 residues. Looked up from germline, CDR1 is SGHNT and CDR2 is YENEEA. The CDR3 bases are TGTGCCAGCAGCTTAGGGGGACTAGCCAATGAGCAGTTCTTC. Translated: CASSLGGLANEQFF.

The rearrangement joins TRBV5-1 to TRBJ2-1, with D maybe TRBD2 (6 bases). Germline V gene lookup returns CDR1 SGHRS and CDR2 YFSETQ. V gave up 1 base and J gave up 6 bases, with 17 bases separating them. The CDR3 loop spans 16 amino acids. The CDR3 DNA reads as TGCGCCAGCAGCTTGAGGGGCGGGGTAAGGGGCAATGAGCAGTTCTTC. It is translated as CASSLRGGVRGNEQFF.

The chain recombines TRBV7-7 with TRBJ1-2; D is undetermined. Germline-derived CDR1 and CDR2 are SSHAT and FNYEAQ (reference sequence). V lost 11 bases and J lost 4, with 8 bases in between. CDR3 length: 10 amino acids. In DNA, the CDR3 is TGTGCCGACGGGCGCTATGGCTACACCTTC. As protein: CADGRYGYTF.

The J gene is TRBJ2-3, the V gene TRBV5-6; D is possibly TRBD2 (6 bases). V gave up 4 bases and J gave up 5 bases, with 14 bases separating them. CDR1 and CDR2 from the germline V gene are SGHDT and YYEEEE. This CDR3 spans 14 amino acids. The CDR3 reads CASSLELAEDTQYF. The CDR3 nucleotides are TGTGCCAGCAGCCTGGAACTAGCAGAAGATACGCAGTATTTT.

The chain recombines TRBV30 with TRBJ2-7, with TRBD2 matching over 14 bases. The CDR3 is 14 residues long. Trimming took 1 base from V and 6 from J; bases not matched to a gene: 2. The germline CDR1 and CDR2 sequences are GTSNPN and SVGIG (reference sequence). The CDR3 is CAWSAGLAGGEQYF. For the CDR3, the DNA is TGTGCCTGGAGTGCCGGACTAGCGGGGGGCGAGCAGTACTTC.